This passage covers 14 T cell receptor beta chains from one sample sequenced in a study of identical twins. A single record per CDR3 protein comes from TCRdb applying MiXCR to the 5' RACE reads. This sample has 690,000 or so distinct CDR3 sequences, with 8.6% found just once. The sample also formed part of further work on yellow fever vaccine responses in identical twins.

Sample: PBMCs. Source of these receptors: a woman younger than 30 in good health.

This clonotype was recorded many times. This chain uses TRBV14 with TRBJ2-1; D tentatively reads TRBD1 or TRBD2 (5 bases each). The CDR3 runs to 13 residues. V gave up 2 bases and J gave up 15 bases, with 17 bases separating them. Looked up from germline, CDR1 is SGHDN and CDR2 is FVKESK. The CDR3 region is CASSQNLRDRWFF. The CDR3 coding sequence is TGTGCCAGCAGCCAAAACCTCCGGGACCGTTGGTTCTTC.

This clonotype was counted many times. The chain joins TRBV15 to TRBJ2-3; no reliable D call. The CDR3 is 12 residues long. Trimming took 8 bases from V and 2 from J, leaving 8 bases between them. Germline CDR1 is LNHNV and CDR2 is YYDKDF (reference sequence). The CDR3 sequence is CATGVNTDTQYF. The CDR3 DNA follows: TGTGCCACCGGAGTGAACACAGATACGCAGTATTTT.

This chain links TRBV5-1 with TRBJ2-5, with 8 positions matching TRBD2. With V trimmed by 4 bases and J by 2 bases, 7 bases remained unmatched. The length of the CDR3 is 15 residues. CDR1 SGHRS and CDR2 YFSETQ come from the germline V gene. CDR3 region: CASSPRRGGQETQYF. CDR3 DNA: TGCGCCAGCAGCCCGCGCCGGGGGGGACAAGAGACCCAGTACTTC.

This clonotype was recorded at least ten times. This rearrangement joins TRBV12-3 or TRBV12-4 to TRBJ2-3; TRBD2 aligns across 7 bases. Unmatched junction bases numbered 7, after V lost 6 bases and J lost 1 base. This CDR3 spans 15 amino acids. CDR3 sequence: CASRLRGSGTDTQYF. CDR3 DNA sequence: TGTGCCAGCAGGCTGCGCGGGAGCGGCACAGATACGCAGTATTTT.

This clonotype was counted ten times or more. The chain couples TRBV27 to TRBJ2-7; D may be TRBD1 or TRBD2 (5 bases each). Germline loops: CDR1 MNHEY, CDR2 SMNVEV (reference sequence). The ends were cut back, 7 bases at V and 6 bases at J, with 16 bases in the middle. The CDR3 length is 13 residues. In DNA, the CDR3 is TGTGCCAGCAACCCTATTGGGGGTGGCGAGCAGTACTTC. Amino acids: CASNPIGGGEQYF.

This clonotype occurred many times. The chain is built from TRBV4-3 and TRBJ1-1; D remains unclear. V was cut by 0 bases and J by 3 bases, with 5 bases left in between. CDR3 length: 13 residues. The germline CDR1 and CDR2 sequences are LGHNA and YSLEER. CDR3 DNA sequence: TGCGCCAGCAGCCAAGATCGGTACACTGAAGCTTTCTTT. Its translation: CASSQDRYTEAFF.

CDR3 amino acids: CASSLGATGAGETQYF. As DNA, the CDR3 is TGTGCCAGCAGCTTAGGCGCGACAGGGGCGGGGGAGACCCAGTACTTC. This rearrangement joins TRBV7-9 to TRBJ2-5; 8 bases fit TRBD1. Germline V gene data show CDR1 as SEHNR and CDR2 as FQNEAQ (reference sequence). CDR3 length: 16 amino acids. With 1 base clipped from V and 5 bases from J, the junction kept 9 bases outside the gene matches.

Ten or more counts support this clonotype. The V gene is TRBV5-1, the J gene TRBJ2-3, with D tentatively TRBD1 (5 bases). V was cut by 2 bases and J by 4 bases, with 8 bases left in between. Germline CDR1 SGHRS, CDR2 YFSETQ. The CDR3 length is 13 residues. CDR3: CASSLWGSDTQYF. The CDR3 region has the DNA TGCGCCAGCAGCTTATGGGGCTCAGATACGCAGTATTTT.

The chain joins TRBV7-8 to TRBJ2-7, with D perhaps matching TRBD2 (7 bases). This CDR3 spans 16 amino acids. Trimming removed 3 bases from V and 3 bases from J, with 18 bases in between. Germline V gives CDR1 SGHVS, CDR2 FQNEAQ. CDR3 amino acids: CASSFRGGLTGYEQYF. The CDR3 nucleotides read TGTGCCAGCAGCTTTAGGGGGGGGCTAACTGGCTACGAGCAGTACTTC.

This sequence joins TRBV7-9 and TRBJ2-7; 8 nucleotides line up with TRBD2. The CDR3 contains 15 residues. The V segment lost 7 bases and the J segment 4 bases; nucleotides outside the gene matches: 12. CDR1 SEHNR and CDR2 FQNEAQ come from the germline V gene (reference sequence). The CDR3 nucleotides read TGTGCCAGCACAGATGAGGGCGGGAGGTCTTACGAGCAGTACTTC. Protein product: CASTDEGGRSYEQYF.

This sequence joins TRBV7-2 and TRBJ2-1; D is possibly TRBD2 (5 bases). This CDR3 region has 14 residues. The germline V and J ends were trimmed by 0 bases and 7 bases, with 10 bases remaining between them. CDR1 and CDR2 from the germline V gene are SGHTA and FQGNSA. In DNA form, the CDR3 reads TGTGCCAGCAGCTTAGCCCTAGCCGTTAATGAGCAGTTCTTC. It translates to CASSLALAVNEQFF.

A few counts support this clonotype. The rearrangement uses TRBV5-1 and TRBJ2-2; 7 bases fit TRBD1. The CDR3 is 14 amino acids. Germline CDR1 SGHRS, CDR2 YFSETQ. J lost 7 bases, V lost 2 bases, and 5 bases had no gene match. CDR3 bases: TGCGCCAGCAGCTTCTCACAGGGGATCGGGGAGCTGTTTTTT. This encodes CASSFSQGIGELFF.

Only a few counts were recorded for this clonotype. The chain employs TRBV5-1 and TRBJ2-2, with D unresolved. Germline V CDR1 and CDR2: SGHRS, YFSETQ. Deletions cut 0 bases from V and 4 bases from J, with 7 bases between. CDR3 length: 14 amino acids. The DNA of the CDR3 is TGCGCCAGCAGCTTGGAGGCAGCCACCGGGGAGCTGTTTTTT. Amino acids: CASSLEAATGELFF.

This clonotype showed up many times. This rearrangement joins TRBV20-1 to TRBJ2-3; 7 positions match TRBD1. CDR1 and CDR2 from the germline V gene are DFQATT and SNEGSKA (reference sequence). The CDR3 runs 15 residues. The junction had 6 bases not matched to a gene; V was cut back by 2 bases and J by 1 base. The CDR3 region is CSARMSGGGTDTQYF. The CDR3 nucleotides are TGCAGTGCTAGAATGTCAGGGGGTGGCACAGATACGCAGTATTTT.